The clone carrying this T cell receptor beta chain was detected a few times. Authors' methods: How many nucleated cells were present was estimated from reference gene primer amplification. Clones were read by immunoSEQ multiplex PCR, and TCRdb kept only the in-frame ones, dropping some. That table furnishes V, J and clone size, whereas the DNA furnished D and trimming. This sample carries around 250,000 clones, about four fifths of them seen once, and the ten largest clones take roughly 3.1%. The sample is drawn from a study of blood T cell repertoires in COVID-19. CDR1 and CDR2 from the germline V gene are LGHNA and YSLEER. This CDR3 comprises 15 residues. The ends were cut back, 7 bases at V and 0 bases at J, with 13 bases in the middle.

The source material was peripheral blood. This receptor was obtained from a woman aged 18-29 years with acute or convalescent COVID-19. The genes are TRBV4-3 and TRBJ1-3; no clear D gene. The DNA of the CDR3 is TGCGCCAGCAAGTGGGAGCTGAGCTCTGGAAACACCATATATTTT. This translates into CASKWELSSGNTIYF.